These T cell receptor beta chains were read from a single sample in a study of CD8 T cells in Susac syndrome. MiXCR, run by TCRdb on the immunoSEQ multiplex PCR reads, gives a single entry per CDR3 protein. The sample shows approximately 80,000 distinct CDR3 sequences, approximately 93% of them seen only once. The sequenced sample consisted of CD8+ T cells from PBMCs. The receptors here all came from a human donor with Susac syndrome. Both conserved end residues are part of each CDR3. A D gene is named only where the DNA matches it firmly. Clone sizes are given selectively: once, few, many, or a class where the clone is expanded.

j_call,clone_size,d_call,v_call,cdr3_aa,cdr3_nt
TRBJ2-1,.,.,TRBV6-5,CASSQSEYNEQFF,TGTGCCAGCAGTCAATCCGAGTACAATGAGCAGTTCTTC
TRBJ2-7,.,.,TRBV19,CASSILASETQYF,TGTGCCAGTAGTATTCTGGCTAGCGAGACGCAGTACTTC
TRBJ1-1,.,.,TRBV13,CASSLVGMNTEAFF,TGTGCCAGCAGCTTAGTAGGGATGAACACTGAAGCTTTCTTT
TRBJ2-3,.,TRBD2,TRBV2,CASSEWTSTKDTQYF,TGTGCCAGCAGTGAGTGGACTAGCACGAAAGATACGCAGTATTTT
TRBJ2-7,.,.,TRBV7-8,CASSPRGQLFQEQYF,TGTGCCAGCAGCCCCAGGGGACAACTTTTCCAGGAGCAGTACTTC
TRBJ2-3,.,.,TRBV24-1,CATSDIGAADTQYF,TGTGCCACCAGTGATATAGGGGCCGCAGATACGCAGTATTTT
TRBJ2-1,.,.,TRBV27,CASGGDNEQFF,TGTGCCAGCGGAGGGGACAATGAGCAGTTCTTC
TRBJ2-7,.,.,TRBV2,CASVGDTYEQYF,TGTGCCAGCGTCGGGGATACCTACGAGCAGTACTTC
TRBJ2-1,.,.,TRBV29-1,CSVLTGPYNEQFF,TGCAGCGTTCTGACAGGTCCCTACAATGAGCAGTTCTTC
TRBJ2-7,.,.,TRBV27,CASSFDRSSYEQYF,TGTGCCAGCAGTTTTGATCGTTCTTCCTACGAGCAGTACTTC
TRBJ2-2,.,.,TRBV9,CASTDGANGELFF,TGTGCCAGTACGGACGGGGCGAACGGGGAGCTGTTTTTT
TRBJ1-2,.,TRBD1,TRBV6-1,CASSEEAGTGVYGYTF,TGTGCCAGCAGCGAAGAAGCCGGGACAGGGGTCTATGGCTACACCTTC
TRBJ1-5,.,.,TRBV5-4,CASSLAGASSNQPQHF,TGTGCCAGCAGCTTGGCTGGGGCGTCTAGCAATCAGCCCCAGCATTTT
TRBJ2-3,.,TRBD1,TRBV6-2/TRBV6-3,CASSHRGQTDTQYF,TGTGCCAGCAGTCACAGGGGGCAGACAGATACGCAGTATTTT
TRBJ2-5,.,.,TRBV7-8,CASSLLLAETQYF,TGTGCCAGCAGCTTATTGTTGGCGGAGACCCAGTACTTC
TRBJ2-7,.,TRBD1,TRBV4-1,CASSQGKTGTYEQYF,TGCGCCAGCAGCCAAGGCAAGACAGGGACCTACGAGCAGTACTTC
TRBJ2-3,few,.,TRBV7-6,CASSFRGGGRDTQYF,TGTGCCAGCAGCTTTAGGGGGGGCGGGAGAGATACGCAGTATTTT
TRBJ2-3,.,.,TRBV10-3,CAISEGFTDTQYF,TGTGCCATCAGTGAGGGTTTTACAGATACGCAGTATTTT
TRBJ2-7,.,.,TRBV19,CASSIGRGYEQYF,TGTGCCAGTAGTATAGGGAGGGGGTACGAGCAGTACTTC
TRBJ1-2,.,.,TRBV4-1,CASSQEGSPAHYGYTF,TGCGCCAGCAGCCAAGAAGGATCCCCAGCCCACTATGGCTACACCTTC
TRBJ1-6,.,.,TRBV12-5,CASGLVGQGRSPLHF,TGTGCTAGTGGTTTGGTAGGGCAGGGGAGGTCACCCCTCCACTTT
TRBJ2-4,.,.,TRBV7-9,CASSRGAKNIQYF,TGTGCCAGCAGCCGAGGGGCCAAAAACATTCAGTACTTC
TRBJ2-1,.,TRBD2,TRBV7-8,CASSPETSTYNEQFF,TGTGCCAGCAGCCCGGAGACTAGCACCTACAATGAGCAGTTCTTC
TRBJ1-2,once,TRBD1,TRBV4-1,CASSRHGTGAGYTF,TGCGCCAGCAGCCGACACGGGACAGGAGCTGGCTACACCTTC
TRBJ1-3,.,TRBD1,TRBV14,CASSPGTAGSGNTIYF,TGTGCCAGCAGCCCAGGGACAGCCGGCTCTGGAAACACCATATATTTT
TRBJ1-5,.,.,TRBV12-3/TRBV12-4,CASSLAQAGGNQPQHF,TGTGCCAGCAGTTTAGCGCAGGCCGGTGGCAATCAGCCCCAGCATTTT
TRBJ2-7,.,.,TRBV19,CANDSNKQTFYEQYF,TGTGCCAATGACAGCAACAAACAGACTTTCTACGAGCAGTACTTC
TRBJ1-1,.,.,TRBV19,CASRTGNTEAFF,TGTGCCAGTAGGACAGGGAACACTGAAGCTTTCTTT
TRBJ2-1,.,TRBD1,TRBV12-5,CASGLGGQGPYNEQFF,TGTGCTAGTGGTTTGGGTGGACAGGGTCCCTACAATGAGCAGTTCTTC
TRBJ2-1,.,.,TRBV9,CASSPPTGGSYNEQFF,TGTGCCAGCAGCCCGCCGACCGGGGGCTCCTACAATGAGCAGTTCTTC
TRBJ2-7,.,TRBD1,TRBV10-3,CAIRDRGAYEQYF,TGTGCCATCAGAGACAGGGGGGCTTACGAGCAGTACTTC
TRBJ2-1,.,.,TRBV24-1,CATSDRTDLIYNEQFF,TGTGCCACCAGTGATCGGACGGACCTGATTTACAATGAGCAGTTCTTC
TRBJ1-1,.,.,TRBV20-1,CSARARQGWPEAFF,TGCAGTGCTAGAGCCCGCCAGGGGTGGCCTGAAGCTTTCTTT
TRBJ2-3,.,.,TRBV7-9,CASSLNVGADTQYF,TGTGCCAGCAGCCTCAACGTTGGGGCAGATACGCAGTATTTT
TRBJ2-7,.,TRBD1,TRBV20-1,CSATRDRYYEQYF,TGCAGTGCTACCCGGGACAGGTACTACGAGCAGTACTTC
TRBJ1-5,once,.,TRBV9,CASSVGPWGQQPQHF,TGTGCCAGCAGCGTAGGTCCCTGGGGGCAACAGCCCCAGCATTTT